This TCR beta chain was obtained from a study of spatial heterogeneity in lung cancer. For the study at large: Available follow-up PBMC samples were sequenced, at a median of roughly 2 years post-resection. A unique TCR and UMI combination showed up more than ten times in raw reads, on average.

In its sample, this clonotype was seen many times. Time point reported: blood at routine non-recurrence follow-up after resection. Whole RNA obtained from tumor, nontumor lung or frozen PBMC underwent sequencing without sorting. TCRdb ran MiXCR on the 5' RACE reads and lists one entry per CDR3 protein. Of around 25,000 distinct CDR3 sequences detected, 8.5% to 10% appear once; the ten largest clones hold roughly 20%. V was shortened by 3 bases and J by 3 bases, with 11 bases between the two germline ends. Germline V gene lookup returns CDR1 ENHRY and CDR2 SYGVKD. The CDR3 is made up of 14 amino acids.

This chain joins TRBV10-3 and TRBJ1-1; D is perhaps TRBD1 (6 bases). The source of this sequence is a male donor with early-stage non-small cell lung cancer. Sequencing was performed on PBMCs, taken at follow-up. The CDR3 region has the DNA TGTGCCATCAGTGAAGGGGGATCCGACACTGAAGCTTTCTTT. Protein: CAISEGGSDTEAFF.